Below, 7 T cell receptor beta chains from the same sample are listed, as sequenced in a study of T cells in Graves' hyperthyroidism and ophthalmopathy (dated by TCRdb to about 2019). Libraries were built with multiplex PCR. TCRdb names Illumina HiSeq 2000 as the instrument used. Amplification of TCR beta CDR3 regions was carried out from RNA transcripts. The first round of RT-PCR for the TCR CDR3 was performed with the HTBI primer set and the Qiagen OneStep RT-PCR kit. Through fastp at Q25 and MiXCR, TCRdb rebuilt clones from the public reads, retaining in-frame beta chains. For every CDR3 protein sequence, its rows merge into one entry that carries the most common genes and DNA. The sample table lists approximately 610,000 distinct CDR3 sequences, 16% of them with a count of one. In total, the top ten clones hold more than 15% of the sample. The sequenced sample consisted of blood. These receptors were taken from a woman under 30 with Graves' hyperthyroidism.

This clonotype was recorded at least ten times. The chain is built from TRBV3-1 and TRBJ1-1, with no clear D. Between the trimmed V and J ends, which lost 0 bases and 3 bases, there was a span of 8 bases. Germline lookup yields CDR1 LGHDT and CDR2 YNNKEL (reference sequence). The CDR3 length is 14 residues. The CDR3 sequence is CASSQESGYTEAFF. In DNA, the CDR3 is TGTGCCAGCAGCCAAGAATCCGGGTACACTGAAGCTTTCTTT.

In this sample, this clonotype turned up a few times. J is TRBJ1-1 and V is TRBV7-9; D is perhaps TRBD1 (5 bases). This CDR3 comprises 14 residues. The ends were cut back, 3 bases at V and 5 bases at J, with 13 bases in the middle. CDR1 and CDR2 from the germline V gene are SEHNR and FQNEAQ (reference sequence). Written as DNA, the CDR3 is TGTGCCAGCAGCTTCCTGGGGGAGGGGACTGAAGCTTTCTTT. Translated, it gives CASSFLGEGTEAFF.

This chain uses TRBV27 with TRBJ2-3, with D perhaps TRBD2 (6 bases). CDR3 length equals 14 residues. Germline CDR1 and CDR2: MNHEY and SMNVEV (reference sequence). V lost 6 bases to trimming and J lost 2 bases, with 12 bases between them. CDR3 in DNA: TGTGCCAGCAGATCATCGGGAGCCACAGATACGCAGTATTTT. It is translated as CASRSSGATDTQYF.

V usage is TRBV4-3 and J usage is TRBJ2-5, with 10 positions matching TRBD1. The V segment lost 0 bases and the J segment 3 bases; nucleotides outside the gene matches: 10. The CDR3 spans 18 residues. The germline CDR1 and CDR2 sequences are LGHNA and YSLEER. The chain's CDR3 is CASSQERETGGREETQYF. In DNA, the CDR3 is TGCGCCAGCAGCCAAGAGAGGGAGACAGGGGGCAGGGAAGAGACCCAGTACTTC.

Many counts were recorded for this clonotype. The chain joins TRBV11-2 to TRBJ2-1; TRBD2 aligns across 14 bases. Germline CDR1 and CDR2: SGHAT and FQNNGV. Unmatched junction bases numbered 7, after V lost 10 bases and J lost 2 bases. The CDR3 is 16 amino acids. The CDR3 nucleotides are TGTGCCACCAGGACTAGCGGGAGGTCAGCCTACAATGAGCAGTTCTTC. The encoded protein is CATRTSGRSAYNEQFF.

This clonotype was seen ten or more times. The chain combines TRBV2 with TRBJ2-1; 7 bases fit TRBD1. This CDR3 is built from 15 residues. V lost 8 bases to trimming and J lost 3 bases; unmatched junction nucleotides: 10. Germline CDR1 and CDR2: SNHLY and FYNNEI. The CDR3, as DNA: TGTGCCAGCCTTTCCGGGACAGAGGACTACAATGAGCAGTTCTTC. This encodes CASLSGTEDYNEQFF.

Regarding this clonotype: The junction departs from germline at one end; a sequencing error may be responsible. The V call is TRBV2, the J call TRBJ1-3; D is unclear. Germline V lookup: CDR1 SNHLY, CDR2 FYNNEI. This CDR3 spans 13 amino acids. CDR3 region: CASKFYSGSTIYF. CDR3 DNA: TGTGCCAGTAAATTTTACTCTGGAAGCACCATATATTTT. The full variable domain, rest sourced from reference TRBV2 and TRBJ1-3, is EPEVTQTPSHQVTQMGQEVILRCVPISNHLYFYWYRQILGQKVEFLVSFYNNEISEKSEIFDDQFSVERPDGSNFTLKIRSTKLEDSAMYFCASKFYSGSTIYFGEGSWLTVV.